This TCR beta chain was sequenced during a study of tumor-infiltrating lymphocytes in primary liver carcinoma. About the research overall: With diameters of roughly 4 to 10 cm, tumors were stage T1-T3 N0M0. Broader study findings: Tumor tissue displayed a significantly greater top-250-clone fraction than blood (p = 0.039). Tumor-adjacent and tumor-blood pairs shared less of their repertoires than tumor region pairs shared.

A constant-region primer primed TCR beta cDNA synthesis from 450 to 550 ng of total RNA. Three nested multiplex PCR rounds, a slightly modified ARM-PCR method, built the TCR beta libraries. TRBV1-TRBV30 forward and Cbeta reverse primers drove the first two approximately 10-cycle rounds. TCRdb re-analysed the multiplex PCR reads in MiXCR, keeping a single row per CDR3 protein. Here the sample spans approximately 88,000 distinct CDR3 sequences, 68% being singletons. In regard to this clonotype: Its antigen is as yet unknown.

From unsorted bulk tissue weighing roughly 17-31 mg, DNA and RNA were co-extracted. Chronic HBV infection affected patients, none of whom had received treatment. Germline V CDR1 and CDR2: SGHAT, FQNNGV. The CDR3 is 14 residues long. This chain links TRBV11-2 with TRBJ2-1; no firm D call. The sample comprised tumor-adjacent normal liver tissue. This sequence was found in a man in his forties with primary liver carcinoma and hepatitis B virus infection. CDR3 nucleotide sequence: TGTACCAACAGCTTAGAAGGAGCCCACAATGAGCAGTTCTTC. Translating it yields CTNSLEGAHNEQFF.